The clone carrying this T cell receptor (beta chain) was seen a single time. The data derive from a study of CD8 T cells in Susac syndrome. Germline CDR1 SGHVS, CDR2 FNYEAQ. V lost 2 bases and J lost 8, with 9 bases in between. The CDR3 sequence is 13 residues long. Random hexamers primed reverse transcription of 0.5 to 1 ug RNA. Using its own MiXCR run on the immunoSEQ multiplex PCR reads, TCRdb lists one record per CDR3 protein. The sample carries 250,000 to 300,000 distinct CDR3 sequences, about 85% recorded once. Sequenced sample: CD8+ T cells from PBMCs. This receptor was obtained from a human donor with multiple sclerosis. The V and J genes are TRBV7-6 and TRBJ1-4, with D uncertain. The CDR3 DNA reads as TGTGCCAGCAGCTTACGTATGGGAGAAAAACTGTTTTTT. Residues: CASSLRMGEKLFF.